The 25 T cell receptor beta chains reported below all come from one sample, sequenced in a study of T cell responses to AZD1222 COVID-19 vaccine. Method: immunoSEQ multiplex PCR; TCRdb's copy keeps in-frame clones and lacks some. The data show some 120,000 clones, over 90% seen once. Sequences were derived from peripheral blood, sampled on day 0 of AZD1222 vaccination. These receptors came from an adult in good health.

This chain joins TRBV18 and TRBJ2-5; 9 bases map to TRBD2. Germline assignment: CDR1 KGHSH and CDR2 LQKENI. Germline trimming cut 1 base from V and 3 bases from J; bases unmatched to any gene: 3. This CDR3 spans 15 amino acids. The CDR3 loop reads CASSPLAGAKETQYF. CDR3 in DNA: TGTGCCAGCTCACCACTAGCGGGAGCGAAAGAGACCCAGTACTTC.

CDR3 in DNA: TGTGCCAGCAGCTTAGGGCTGGGAGAGACCCAGTACTTC. The encoded protein is CASSLGLGETQYF. The rearrangement joins TRBV11-2 to TRBJ2-5; the D is unclear. The V gene's germline CDR1 is SGHAT and CDR2 FQNNGV. Between the trimmed V and J ends, which lost 1 base and 4 bases, there was a span of 7 bases. This CDR3 is 13 amino acids long.

V usage is TRBV29-1 and J usage is TRBJ2-1; maybe TRBD2 (5 bases). V gave up 7 bases and J gave up 8 bases, with 12 bases separating them. The CDR3 contains 11 residues. The germline V gene has CDR1 SQVTM and CDR2 ANQGSEA. This chain's CDR3 is CSAPVDYEQFF. Written as DNA, the CDR3 is TGCAGCGCCCCCGTGGACTATGAGCAGTTCTTC.

The chain combines TRBV5-4 with TRBJ1-4; D gene uncertain. The V end was cut by 0 bases, the J end by 8 bases, with 5 bases between. CDR3 size: 12 residues. Germline lookup yields CDR1 SGHNT and CDR2 YYREEE (reference sequence). The CDR3 bases are TGTGCCAGCAGCTTGGCGGGGGAAAAACTGTTTTTT. Translation: CASSLAGEKLFF.

The V gene is TRBV2, the J gene TRBJ1-5, with D unclear. The CDR3 is made up of 16 amino acids. Germline-derived CDR1 and CDR2 are SNHLY and FYNNEI. V gave up 0 bases and J gave up 0 bases, with 9 bases separating them. The CDR3 loop is CASSEALIGSNQPQHF. The CDR3 DNA follows: TGTGCCAGCAGTGAAGCGCTTATCGGTAGCAATCAGCCCCAGCATTTT. Based on the CDR3 plus reference TRBV2 and TRBJ1-5, the full variable domain is EPEVTQTPSHQVTQMGQEVILRCVPISNHLYFYWYRQILGQKVEFLVSFYNNEISEKSEIFDDQFSVERPDGSNFTLKIRSTKLEDSAMYFCASSEALIGSNQPQHFGDGTRLSIL.

The V gene is TRBV4-1, the J gene TRBJ1-2; no clear D. V lost 4 bases and J 7 bases, leaving 19 bases between the germline ends. This CDR3 has 15 residues. The germline CDR1 and CDR2 sequences are MGHRA and YSYEKL. CDR3: CASSRKIMAVFGYTF. The CDR3 DNA follows: TGCGCCAGCAGCCGAAAGATAATGGCGGTTTTTGGCTACACCTTC.

The chain couples TRBV7-2 to TRBJ1-3; D is ambiguous. The CDR3 runs to 16 residues. The V end was cut by 1 base, the J end by 0 bases, with 10 bases between. Germline-derived CDR1 and CDR2 are SGHTA and FQGNSA. CDR3 amino acids: CASSLVRHYSGNTIYF. In nucleotides, the CDR3 is TGTGCCAGCAGCTTAGTTAGACATTACTCTGGAAACACCATATATTTT.

In the case of this clone: The same CDR3 is also encoded by other DNA sequences in this sample. The chain couples TRBV7-2 to TRBJ2-7, with D tentatively TRBD1 (6 bases). Germline CDR1 is SGHTA and CDR2 is FQGNSA. CDR3 length: 13 residues. Trimming took off 4 bases at V and 4 bases at J, with 11 bases between the two ends. The CDR3 sequence: CASSSGTLYEQYF. CDR3 nucleotide sequence: TGTGCCAGCAGCTCGGGGACATTATACGAGCAGTACTTC.

The chain is built from TRBV3-1 (or the pseudogene TRBV3-2) and TRBJ2-3; no firm D call. The CDR3 sequence is 13 residues long. Germline assignment: CDR1 LGHDT and CDR2 YNNKEL (reference sequence). The ends were cut back, 5 bases at V and 1 base at J, with 7 bases in the middle. CDR3: CASSSRGTDTQYF. The CDR3 DNA reads as TGTGCCAGCAGCTCTCGGGGCACAGATACGCAGTATTTT.

This chain joins TRBV7-9 and TRBJ1-6; D possibly corresponds to TRBD1 (6 bases). V was trimmed by 5 bases and J by 7 bases, leaving 15 bases between them. Germline CDR1 and CDR2: SEHNR and FQNEAQ (reference sequence). The CDR3 consists of 15 residues. The CDR3 DNA follows: TGTGCCAGCAGCCCAGGGGTAGGAGGCAATTCACCCCTCCACTTT. The encoded protein is CASSPGVGGNSPLHF.

The chain joins TRBV30 to TRBJ2-1, with 9 bases identical to TRBD1. V was clipped by 2 bases and J by 6 bases; unmatched bases: 8. The V gene's germline CDR1 is GTSNPN and CDR2 SVGIG (reference sequence). CDR3 size: 15 residues. CDR3 residues: CAWSWDRVRSNEQFF. The CDR3 nucleotides are TGTGCCTGGAGTTGGGACAGGGTGAGGTCCAATGAGCAGTTCTTC.

This clone was observed once. The genes are TRBV5-6 and TRBJ2-1; D is unclear. CDR1 and CDR2 from the germline V gene are SGHDT and YYEEEE. The CDR3 has 12 residues. V was trimmed by 6 bases and J by 5 bases, leaving 9 bases between them. CDR3 region: CASTLMDNEQFF. CDR3 DNA: TGTGCCAGCACCCTAATGGACAATGAGCAGTTCTTC.

The gene calls are TRBV5-4 and TRBJ1-6; 10 bases agree with TRBD1. The CDR3 contains 15 residues. Germline-derived CDR1 and CDR2 are SGHNT and YYREEE (reference sequence). V lost 3 bases to trimming and J lost 6 bases; unmatched junction nucleotides: 3. CDR3 nucleotide sequence: TGTGCCAGCAGCTCGACAGGGGGCGGTAATTCACCCCTCCACTTT. Protein: CASSSTGGGNSPLHF. The entire variable domain, with the rest obtained from reference TRBV5-4 and TRBJ1-6, is as follows: ETGVTQSPTHLIKTRGQQVTLRCSSQSGHNTVSWYQQALGQGPQFIFQYYREEENGRGNFPPRFSGLQFPNYSSELNVNALELDDSALYLCASSSTGGGNSPLHFGNGTRLTVT.

This sequence joins TRBV2 and TRBJ1-2; no reliable D call. V lost 3 bases to trimming and J lost 4 bases, with 6 bases between them. Germline CDR1 reads SNHLY; CDR2 reads FYNNEI. The CDR3 has 12 residues. In DNA form, the CDR3 reads TGTGCCAGCAGTGATACAGTCTATGGCTACACCTTC. As protein: CASSDTVYGYTF.

This clone came up once. The chain has TRBV4-1 and TRBJ1-1, with 7 bases identical to TRBD1. Germline values: CDR1 MGHRA, CDR2 YSYEKL. The CDR3 loop spans 15 amino acids. The ends lost 0 bases at V and 7 bases at J; junction bases unmatched: 8. CDR3 nucleotides: TGCGCCAGCAGCCAAGAAGGGGGCCAGGGAGGTGAAGCTTTCTTT. Protein: CASSQEGGQGGEAFF.

The rearrangement joins TRBV6-2 or TRBV6-3 to TRBJ2-1; unclear D gene. Germline assignment: CDR1 MNHEY and CDR2 SVGEGT. Trimming took 0 bases from V and 0 from J, leaving 15 bases between them. CDR3 length: 18 residues. The CDR3 DNA reads as TGTGCCAGCAGTTACTCGCTCCTCCAGCGATACTCCTACAATGAGCAGTTCTTC. The encoded protein is CASSYSLLQRYSYNEQFF.

This rearrangement joins TRBV9 to TRBJ2-5; D is uncertain. Trimming took off 0 bases at V and 3 bases at J, with 12 bases between the two ends. The CDR3 runs 15 residues. The germline gives CDR1 SGDLS, CDR2 YYNGEE. CDR3 coding DNA: TGTGCCAGCAGCGTAGGATATGGTACTAAAGAGACCCAGTACTTC. Translation gives CASSVGYGTKETQYF.

The chain couples TRBV11-2 to TRBJ2-4; D remains ambiguous. The CDR3 has 16 residues. Trimming pared 0 bases from V and 1 base from J, leaving 10 bases between. CDR1 is SGHAT, CDR2 FQNNGV, per germline. CDR3: CASSLDILGAKNIQYF. The DNA of the CDR3 is TGTGCCAGCAGCTTAGATATCCTAGGGGCCAAAAACATTCAGTACTTC.

The rearrangement links TRBV2 to TRBJ2-1; D not certain. Germline CDR1 and CDR2: SNHLY and FYNNEI. CDR3 size: 13 residues. V was shortened by 6 bases and J by 7 bases, with 13 bases between the two germline ends. This chain's CDR3 is CASSPLQWNEQFF. CDR3 sequence (DNA): TGTGCCAGCAGCCCCCTCCAATGGAATGAGCAGTTCTTC. The variable domain in full, with the rest retrieved from reference TRBV2 and TRBJ2-1, is EPEVTQTPSHQVTQMGQEVILRCVPISNHLYFYWYRQILGQKVEFLVSFYNNEISEKSEIFDDQFSVERPDGSNFTLKIRSTKLEDSAMYFCASSPLQWNEQFFGPGTRLTVL.

The gene calls are TRBV2 and TRBJ2-7; D remains unclear. The germline V gene has CDR1 SNHLY and CDR2 FYNNEI. CDR3 size: 12 residues. V lost 3 bases, J lost 3 bases, and 6 bases lay in between. CDR3 protein: CASSDVLYEQYF. The DNA of the CDR3 is TGTGCCAGCAGTGATGTACTCTACGAGCAGTACTTC.

The chain employs TRBV7-2 and TRBJ2-7; tentatively, D is TRBD1 (6 bases). The CDR3 covers 12 residues. Germline loops: CDR1 SGHTA, CDR2 FQGNSA. Trimming shortened V by 6 bases and J by 9 bases, and 15 bases separated the two germline ends. CDR3: CASRTGTDMQYF. CDR3 DNA: TGTGCCAGCAGGACAGGAACAGATATGCAGTACTTC.

This sequence joins TRBV7-2 and TRBJ1-2; the D is unclear. Trimming removed 2 bases from V and 3 bases from J, with 13 bases in between. This CDR3 region has 15 residues. CDR1 is SGHTA, CDR2 FQGNSA, per germline. CDR3 in DNA: TGTGCCAGCAGCTTAAGGTTTTGGGGTGACTATGGCTACACCTTC. Residues: CASSLRFWGDYGYTF.

The chain has TRBV28 and TRBJ1-6, with TRBD1 as a possible D gene (5 bases). Germline assignment: CDR1 MDHEN and CDR2 SYDVKM. The V and J ends lost 2 bases and 9 bases respectively, with 11 bases between them. The CDR3 is made up of 14 amino acids. The CDR3 DNA reads as TGTGCCAGCAGTTTAAGACATCAGGGTTCACCCCTCCACTTT. Its translation: CASSLRHQGSPLHF.

To note about this clone: This sample includes further DNA sequences coding for the same CDR3. The V call is TRBV27, the J call TRBJ1-3; no clear D gene. The V end was cut by 8 bases, the J end by 0 bases, with 8 bases between. Germline assignment: CDR1 MNHEY and CDR2 SMNVEV (reference sequence). The CDR3 is 13 amino acids. The CDR3 spells CASRPNSGNTIYF. In DNA form, the CDR3 reads TGTGCCAGCCGGCCCAACTCTGGAAACACCATATATTTT.

V is TRBV30 and J is TRBJ2-1; weak D call: TRBD2 (6 bases). Trimming shortened V by 5 bases and J by 0 bases, and 14 bases separated the two germline ends. Germline V gives CDR1 GTSNPN, CDR2 SVGIG (reference sequence). This CDR3 is built from 15 residues. CDR3 DNA sequence: TGTGCCTGGGTCCGGGACTTACGCTCCTACAATGAGCAGTTCTTC. This codes for CAWVRDLRSYNEQFF.